A single TCR beta chain is shown here with its context. Peripheral blood came from all dose cohorts at three timepoints. This entry is derived from a study of OX40 agonist ivuxolimab in advanced cancers. Study as a whole: Treatment received earlier with anti-PD-1, anti-PD-L1 or anti-CTLA-4 agents was allowed, and under 50% had some.

Profiled with immunoSEQ multiplex PCR; TCRdb holds only in-frame clones, not every one. The sample contains about 59,000 clones, approximately 89% of which appear only once. The CDR3 length is 11 residues. Trimming pared 7 bases from V and 3 bases from J, leaving 4 bases between. Germline V CDR1 and CDR2: MDHEN, SYDVKM. This sequence was found in an adult with an advanced solid tumor such as melanoma, head and neck, liver or kidney cancer. The chain employs TRBV28 and TRBJ2-1; D is undetermined. The starting material was CD4+ or CD8+ T cells sorted from blood, obtained in a trial of the OX40 agonist ivuxolimab. Written as DNA, the CDR3 is TGTGCCAGCAATGGCTACAATGAGCAGTTCTTC. This gives the protein CASNGYNEQFF.